One T cell receptor beta chain is described in this entry. The data originate from a study of beta chain features in type 1 diabetes. V gave up 4 bases and J gave up 4 bases; unmatched junction bases: 3. The length of the CDR3 is 13 residues. From germline, CDR1 is SGHRS and CDR2 YFSETQ. Isolated RNA was reverse transcribed in full, so expressed TCRB transcripts were sequenced. The table came from immunoSEQ multiplex PCR; TCRdb's copy has only in-frame clones and leaves some out. This sample yields 70,000 to 95,000 clones, of which around a third are seen a single time; about 0.48% belongs to the top ten.

This clonotype was sampled from a woman younger than 35 in good health. Sequenced material: stem cell memory CD4+ T cells from blood. The V gene is TRBV5-1, the J gene TRBJ2-5; TRBD2 aligns across 8 bases. The CDR3 bases are TGCGCCAGCAGCGAAAGCGGGAGAGAGACCCAGTACTTC. Translating gives CASSESGRETQYF.